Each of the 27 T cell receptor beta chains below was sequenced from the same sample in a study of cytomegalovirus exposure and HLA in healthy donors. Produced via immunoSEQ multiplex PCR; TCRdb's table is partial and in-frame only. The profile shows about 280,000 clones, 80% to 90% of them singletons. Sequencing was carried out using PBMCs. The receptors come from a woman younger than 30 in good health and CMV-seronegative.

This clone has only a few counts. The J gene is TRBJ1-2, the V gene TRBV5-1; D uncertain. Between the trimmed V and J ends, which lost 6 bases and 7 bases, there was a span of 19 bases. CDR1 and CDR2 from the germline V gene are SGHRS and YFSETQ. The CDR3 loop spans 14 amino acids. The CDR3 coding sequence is TGCGCCAGCAAGCTCGGTGAGGGATTGTCTGGCTACACCTTC. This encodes CASKLGEGLSGYTF.

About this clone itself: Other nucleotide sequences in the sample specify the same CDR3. This CDR3 reads CASSYSSGSPYEQYF. The DNA of the CDR3 is TGTGCCAGCAGTTACTCGAGCGGGAGCCCCTACGAGCAGTACTTC. V is TRBV6-5 and J is TRBJ2-7; 8 positions match TRBD2. Germline CDR1 and CDR2: MNHEY and SVGAGI. There are 15 residues in the CDR3. The ends lost 0 bases at V and 2 bases at J; junction bases unmatched: 3.

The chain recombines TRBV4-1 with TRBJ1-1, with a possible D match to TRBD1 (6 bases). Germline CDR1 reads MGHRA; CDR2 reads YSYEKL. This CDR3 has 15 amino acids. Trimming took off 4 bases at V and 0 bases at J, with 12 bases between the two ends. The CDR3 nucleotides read TGCGCCAGCAGCCCTATGAGACAGGTGAACACTGAAGCTTTCTTT. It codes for CASSPMRQVNTEAFF.

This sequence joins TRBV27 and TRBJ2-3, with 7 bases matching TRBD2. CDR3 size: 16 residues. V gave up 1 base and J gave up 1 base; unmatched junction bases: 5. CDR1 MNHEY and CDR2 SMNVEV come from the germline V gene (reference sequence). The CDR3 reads CASSLLLAGGTDTQYF. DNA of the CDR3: TGTGCCAGCAGTTTATTACTCGCGGGGGGCACAGATACGCAGTATTTT.

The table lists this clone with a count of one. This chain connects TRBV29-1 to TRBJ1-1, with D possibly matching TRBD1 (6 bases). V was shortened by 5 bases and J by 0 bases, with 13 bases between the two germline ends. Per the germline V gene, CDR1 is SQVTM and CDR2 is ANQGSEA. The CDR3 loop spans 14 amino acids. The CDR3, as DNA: TGCAGCGTTCTTAACAGGGCCATGAACACTGAAGCTTTCTTT. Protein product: CSVLNRAMNTEAFF.

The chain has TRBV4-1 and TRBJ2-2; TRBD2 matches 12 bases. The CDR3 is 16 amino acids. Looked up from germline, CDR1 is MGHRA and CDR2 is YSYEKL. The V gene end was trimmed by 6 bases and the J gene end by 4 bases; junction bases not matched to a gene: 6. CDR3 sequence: CASRRGLAGSTGELFF. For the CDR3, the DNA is TGCGCCAGCAGGCGAGGACTAGCGGGAAGCACCGGGGAGCTGTTTTTT.

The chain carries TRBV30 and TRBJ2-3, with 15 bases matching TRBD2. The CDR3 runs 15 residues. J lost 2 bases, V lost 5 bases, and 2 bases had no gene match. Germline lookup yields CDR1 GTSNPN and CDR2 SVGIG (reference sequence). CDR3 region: CAWGLAGGPTDTQYF. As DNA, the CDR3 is TGTGCCTGGGGACTAGCGGGAGGGCCCACAGATACGCAGTATTTT.

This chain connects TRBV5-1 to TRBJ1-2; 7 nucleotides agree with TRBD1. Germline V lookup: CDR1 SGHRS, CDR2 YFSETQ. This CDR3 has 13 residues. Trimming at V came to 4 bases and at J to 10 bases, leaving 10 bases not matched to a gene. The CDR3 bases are TGCGCCAGCAGCCAGACAGGGTCCAAAGACTACACCTTC. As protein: CASSQTGSKDYTF.

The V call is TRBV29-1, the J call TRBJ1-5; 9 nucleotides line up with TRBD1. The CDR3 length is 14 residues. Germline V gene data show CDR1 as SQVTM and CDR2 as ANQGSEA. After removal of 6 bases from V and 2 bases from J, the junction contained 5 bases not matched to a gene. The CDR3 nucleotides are TGCAGCGTAGGGACAGGGCTCGGCAATCAGCCCCAGCATTTT. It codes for CSVGTGLGNQPQHF. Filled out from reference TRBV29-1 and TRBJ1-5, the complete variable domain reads SAVISQKPSRDICQRGTSLTIQCQVDSQVTMMFWYRQQPGQSLTLIATANQGSEATYESGFVIDKFPISRPNLTFSTLTVSNMSPEDSSIYLCSVGTGLGNQPQHFGDGTRLSIL.

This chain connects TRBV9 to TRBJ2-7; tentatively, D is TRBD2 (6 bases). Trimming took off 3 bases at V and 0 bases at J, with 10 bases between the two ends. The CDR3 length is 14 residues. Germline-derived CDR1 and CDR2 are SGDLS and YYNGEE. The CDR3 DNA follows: TGTGCCAGCAGCGCATCAGCGGGCTCCTACGAGCAGTACTTC. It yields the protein CASSASAGSYEQYF.

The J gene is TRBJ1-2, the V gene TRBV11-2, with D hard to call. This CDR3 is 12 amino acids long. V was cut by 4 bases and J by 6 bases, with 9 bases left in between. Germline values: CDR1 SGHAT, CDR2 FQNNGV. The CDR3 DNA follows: TGTGCCAGCAGCTCCGAGGGTAATGGCTACACCTTC. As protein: CASSSEGNGYTF.

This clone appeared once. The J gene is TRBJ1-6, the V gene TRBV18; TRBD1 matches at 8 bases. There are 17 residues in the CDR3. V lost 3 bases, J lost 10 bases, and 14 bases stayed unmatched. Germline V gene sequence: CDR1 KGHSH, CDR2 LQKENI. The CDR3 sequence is CASSPLTRGTGESPLHF. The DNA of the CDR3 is TGTGCCAGCTCACCCCTAACCCGAGGGACAGGAGAATCACCCCTCCACTTT.

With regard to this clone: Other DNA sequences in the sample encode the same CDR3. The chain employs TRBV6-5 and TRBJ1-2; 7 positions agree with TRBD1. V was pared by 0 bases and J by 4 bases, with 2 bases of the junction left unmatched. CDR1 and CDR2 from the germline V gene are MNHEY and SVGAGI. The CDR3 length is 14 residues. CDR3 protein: CASSYSQGGYGYTF. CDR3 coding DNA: TGTGCCAGCAGTTACTCCCAGGGGGGCTATGGCTACACCTTC.

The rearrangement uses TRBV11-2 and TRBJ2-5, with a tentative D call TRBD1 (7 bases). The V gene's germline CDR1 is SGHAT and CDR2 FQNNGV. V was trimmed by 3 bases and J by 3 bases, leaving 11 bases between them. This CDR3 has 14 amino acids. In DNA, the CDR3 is TGTGCCAGCAGCTTCAGGGGGGTAGAAGAGACCCAGTACTTC. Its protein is CASSFRGVEETQYF. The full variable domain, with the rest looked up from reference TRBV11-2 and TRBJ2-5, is EAGVAQSPRYKIIEKRQSVAFWCNPISGHATLYWYQQILGQGPKLLIQFQNNGVVDDSQLPKDRFSAERLKGVDSTLKIQPAKLEDSAVYLCASSFRGVEETQYFGPGTRLLVL.

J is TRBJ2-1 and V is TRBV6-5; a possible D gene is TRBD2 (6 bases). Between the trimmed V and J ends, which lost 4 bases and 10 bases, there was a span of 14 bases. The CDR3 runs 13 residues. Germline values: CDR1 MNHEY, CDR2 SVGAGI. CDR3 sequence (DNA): TGTGCCAGCAGTTTATACGCGGGAAACGAGCAGTTCTTC. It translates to CASSLYAGNEQFF.

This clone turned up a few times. CDR3 coding DNA: TGTGCCAGCAGCCAGGGACTAGCGGGAGGTACCTACGAGCAGTACTTC. Translating it yields CASSQGLAGGTYEQYF. J is TRBJ2-7 and V is TRBV7-6, with 15 bases lining up with TRBD2. Germline CDR1 SGHVS, CDR2 FNYEAQ. Trimming at V came to 5 bases and at J to 2 bases, leaving 4 bases not matched to a gene. This CDR3 contains 16 residues.

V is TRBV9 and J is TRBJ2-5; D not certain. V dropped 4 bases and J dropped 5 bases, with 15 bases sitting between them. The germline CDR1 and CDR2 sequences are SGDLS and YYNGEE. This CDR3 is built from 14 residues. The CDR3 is CASSPPSAEETQYF. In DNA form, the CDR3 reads TGTGCCAGCAGCCCGCCTTCTGCTGAGGAGACCCAGTACTTC.

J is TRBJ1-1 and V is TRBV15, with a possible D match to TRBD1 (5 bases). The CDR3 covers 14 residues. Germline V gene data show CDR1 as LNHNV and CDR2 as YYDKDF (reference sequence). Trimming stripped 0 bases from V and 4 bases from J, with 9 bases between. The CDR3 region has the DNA TGTGCCACCAGCAGAGATCTGGGACTCACTGAAGCTTTCTTT. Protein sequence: CATSRDLGLTEAFF.

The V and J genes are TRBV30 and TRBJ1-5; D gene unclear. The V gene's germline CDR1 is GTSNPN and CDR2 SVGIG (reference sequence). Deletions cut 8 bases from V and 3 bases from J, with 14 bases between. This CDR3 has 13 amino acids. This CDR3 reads CALSDDFNQPQHF. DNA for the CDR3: TGTGCCCTGTCCGACGACTTCAATCAGCCCCAGCATTTT.

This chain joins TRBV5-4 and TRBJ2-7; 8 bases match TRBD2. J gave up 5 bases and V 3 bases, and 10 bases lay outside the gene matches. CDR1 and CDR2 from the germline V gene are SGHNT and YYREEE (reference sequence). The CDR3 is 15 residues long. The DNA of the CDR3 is TGTGCCAGCAGCTCCAAGAGCGGGAGTATCAACGAGCAGTACTTC. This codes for CASSSKSGSINEQYF.

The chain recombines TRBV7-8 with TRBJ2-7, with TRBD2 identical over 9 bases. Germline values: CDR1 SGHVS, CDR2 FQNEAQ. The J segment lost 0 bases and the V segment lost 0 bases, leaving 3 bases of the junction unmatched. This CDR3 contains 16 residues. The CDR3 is CASSLASGSVSYEQYF. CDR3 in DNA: TGTGCCAGCAGCTTAGCTAGCGGGAGCGTCTCCTACGAGCAGTACTTC.

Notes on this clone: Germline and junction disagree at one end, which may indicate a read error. The CDR3 loop is CASSPGTGALQETQYF. CDR3 bases: TGTGCTAGCAGCCCCGGGACAGGGGCCCTCCAAGAGACCCAGTACTTC. The V call is TRBV7-7, the J call TRBJ2-5; 10 positions agree with TRBD1. Germline CDR1 SSHAT, CDR2 FNYEAQ (reference sequence). CDR3 length: 16 amino acids.

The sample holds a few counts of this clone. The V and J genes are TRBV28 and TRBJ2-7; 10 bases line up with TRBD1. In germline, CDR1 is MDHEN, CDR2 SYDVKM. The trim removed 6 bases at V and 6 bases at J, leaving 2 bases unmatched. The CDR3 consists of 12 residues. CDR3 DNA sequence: TGTGCCAGCAGCAGGACAGGGGGCGAGCAGTACTTC. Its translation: CASSRTGGEQYF.

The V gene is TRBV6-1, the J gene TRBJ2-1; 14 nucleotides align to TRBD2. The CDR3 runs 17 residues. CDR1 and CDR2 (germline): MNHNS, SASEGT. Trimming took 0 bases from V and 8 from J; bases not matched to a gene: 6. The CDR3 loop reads CASSEARLAGGLDEQFF. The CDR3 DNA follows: TGTGCCAGCAGTGAAGCAAGACTAGCGGGGGGGCTGGATGAGCAGTTCTTC.

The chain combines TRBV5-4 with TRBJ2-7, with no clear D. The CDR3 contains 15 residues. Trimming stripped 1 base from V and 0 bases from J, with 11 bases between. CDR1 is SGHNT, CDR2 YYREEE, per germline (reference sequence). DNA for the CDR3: TGTGCCAGCAGCTTGTCGTGGGCGAGCTCCTACGAGCAGTACTTC. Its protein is CASSLSWASSYEQYF.

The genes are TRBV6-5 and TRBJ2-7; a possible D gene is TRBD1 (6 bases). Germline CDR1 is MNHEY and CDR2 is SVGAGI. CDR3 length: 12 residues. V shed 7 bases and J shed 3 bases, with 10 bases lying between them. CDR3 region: CASKGHLYEQYF. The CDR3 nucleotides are TGTGCCAGCAAGGGACACCTCTACGAGCAGTACTTC.

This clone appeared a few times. As DNA, the CDR3 is TGTGCCAGCAGCTCGGCGGGACTTGAGAACACCGGGGAGCTGTTTTTT. This codes for CASSSAGLENTGELFF. The chain employs TRBV7-3 and TRBJ2-2; tentatively, D is TRBD2 (6 bases). The CDR3 extends over 16 amino acids. V was trimmed by 4 bases and J by 1 base, leaving 13 bases between them. CDR1 is SGHTA and CDR2 is FQGTGA in the germline V gene.